The text below deals with one T cell receptor (beta chain). Building of the TCR beta libraries involved iRepertoire HTBI primers and Arm-PCR of CDR3 regions. TCRdb itself ran the multiplex PCR reads through MiXCR, one entry per CDR3 protein. This sample carries 350,000 to 550,000 distinct CDR3 sequences, approximately 15% of them seen once, and the ten largest clones take 16%. The entry originates in a study of regulatory T cells in long-lasting Graves disease. Documented time point: newly diagnosed GD, antithyroid drugs for less than 3 months. PBMCs were the source of the RNA used for TCR sequencing. Unmatched junction bases numbered 10, after V lost 7 bases and J lost 7 bases. From germline, CDR1 is SGHRS and CDR2 YFSETQ. The CDR3 has 14 amino acids. These records were also assigned to another study, of T cells in Graves' hyperthyroidism and ophthalmopathy.

The chain links TRBV5-1 to TRBJ2-2; 7 bases fit TRBD2. The clonotype originates from a woman aged 30 to 39 with Graves disease. The sample was peripheral blood mononuclear cells (PBMCs), taken at new diagnosis, from a patient treated with antithyroid drugs. CDR3 region: CASSSIAGLGELFF. CDR3 DNA: TGCGCCAGCTCTTCTATAGCGGGCCTCGGGGAGCTGTTTTTT.